The following is a TCR beta chain sequence with its context. The target antigen is unknown. TCRdb's copy holds only in-frame clones and misses some; the assay was immunoSEQ multiplex PCR. The sample consists of 70,000 to 90,000 clones, roughly 80% of them appearing once. The entry originates in a study of PD-1 blockade in mismatch repair-deficient tumors. Study observations and caveats: After pembrolizumab, tumor-resident clones rose rapidly, then generally contracted before radiologic responses.

The receptor was derived from an adult with mismatch repair-deficient cancer. The specimen was peripheral blood, collected 44 weeks after starting pembrolizumab.

The CDR3 DNA sequence: TGTGCCAGCAGGTTAACTAGCGGGAGGGGGCCAGATACGCAGTATTTT. Protein product: CASRLTSGRGPDTQYF. The chain has TRBV7-2 and TRBJ2-3; TRBD2 agrees at 13 bases. The germline CDR1 and CDR2 sequences are SGHTA and FQGNSA. J gave up 4 bases and V 6 bases, and 7 bases lay outside the gene matches. There are 16 residues in the CDR3.